These 31 T cell receptor beta chains originate from one sample sequenced in a study of CD8 T cells in Susac syndrome. Reverse transcription of about 0.45 to 1 ug RNA was carried out with random hexamers. MiXCR, run by TCRdb on the immunoSEQ multiplex PCR reads, gives a single entry per CDR3 protein. Of 120,000 or so distinct CDR3 sequences in the sample, under 96% were seen once. Sequenced material: CD4+ T cells from PBMCs. All receptors come from a human donor with Susac syndrome.

Only one count was recorded for this clonotype. This sequence joins TRBV3-1 and TRBJ2-5; weak D call: TRBD2 (7 bases). The CDR3 sequence is 17 residues long. Germline CDR1 LGHDT, CDR2 YNNKEL (reference sequence). V was pared by 0 bases and J by 5 bases, with 19 bases between. The CDR3 region is CASSQERGGTSRETQYF. The CDR3 DNA sequence: TGTGCCAGCAGCCAAGAAAGGGGGGGGACGAGTCGTGAGACCCAGTACTTC.

The gene calls are TRBV5-4 and TRBJ2-1; the match to TRBD2 covers 9 bases. Germline loops: CDR1 SGHNT, CDR2 YYREEE (reference sequence). V was clipped by 1 base and J by 4 bases; unmatched bases: 6. The CDR3 spans 16 residues. The CDR3 loop is CASSLIGSGSYNEQFF. The CDR3 DNA reads as TGTGCCAGCAGCTTGATTGGTAGCGGGAGTTACAATGAGCAGTTCTTC.

The chain carries TRBV20-1 and TRBJ1-2, with D unresolved. This CDR3 spans 13 amino acids. V was cut by 0 bases and J by 2 bases, with 7 bases left in between. The V gene's germline CDR1 is DFQATT and CDR2 SNEGSKA (reference sequence). The CDR3 reads CSARDQLNYGYTF. The CDR3 DNA reads as TGCAGTGCTAGAGATCAGCTCAACTATGGCTACACCTTC.

CDR3 in DNA: TGTGCCAGCATTCAGTTTGAGTGGGGCTCCTACGAGCAGTACTTC. This codes for CASIQFEWGSYEQYF. This chain joins TRBV2 and TRBJ2-7; no firm D call. The CDR3 extends over 15 amino acids. CDR1 SNHLY and CDR2 FYNNEI come from the germline V gene. V gave up 7 bases and J gave up 0 bases, with 16 bases separating them.

A few counts support this clonotype. V and J are TRBV5-4 and TRBJ2-1; D remains unclear. The CDR3 has 13 residues. Germline V lookup: CDR1 SGHNT, CDR2 YYREEE (reference sequence). V gave up 2 bases and J gave up 1 base, with 4 bases separating them. The CDR3 sequence is CASSLRSYNEQFF. The CDR3 region has the DNA TGTGCCAGCAGCTTACGGTCCTACAATGAGCAGTTCTTC.

This chain joins TRBV7-8 and TRBJ2-2, with a weak D call TRBD1 (5 bases). The CDR3 is 15 residues long. Per germline, CDR1 SGHVS and CDR2 FQNEAQ. Trimming shortened V by 0 bases and J by 4 bases, and 9 bases separated the two germline ends. The CDR3 loop reads CASSLASRATGELFF. The DNA of the CDR3 is TGTGCCAGCAGCTTAGCGAGCAGGGCCACCGGGGAGCTGTTTTTT.

CDR3 DNA: TGCAGTGCTAGAGATCCGAGCGGGGCTGACAATGAGCAGTTCTTC. This gives the protein CSARDPSGADNEQFF. V and J are TRBV20-1 and TRBJ2-1, with 7 bases aligning to TRBD2. Germline V gives CDR1 DFQATT, CDR2 SNEGSKA (reference sequence). The J segment lost 5 bases and the V segment lost 0 bases, leaving 7 bases of the junction unmatched. There are 15 residues in the CDR3.

The chain uses TRBV30 and TRBJ1-1, with D perhaps TRBD1 (5 bases). Germline CDR1 reads GTSNPN; CDR2 reads SVGIG (reference sequence). V lost 3 bases to trimming and J lost 0 bases, with 14 bases between them. This CDR3 is 15 amino acids long. CDR3 coding DNA: TGTGCCTGGAGCTCCGGACAAAGCATGAACACTGAAGCTTTCTTT. It is translated as CAWSSGQSMNTEAFF.

V and J are TRBV5-1 and TRBJ2-3; 9 positions agree with TRBD1. The CDR3 is 14 residues long. The ends lost 4 bases at V and 6 bases at J; junction bases unmatched: 6. Germline loops: CDR1 SGHRS, CDR2 YFSETQ. This CDR3 is CASSPGTGKDTQYF. In nucleotides, the CDR3 is TGCGCCAGCAGCCCGGGGACAGGGAAGGATACGCAGTATTTT.

This chain links TRBV11-2 with TRBJ2-2; 12 bases line up with TRBD2. Per germline, CDR1 SGHAT and CDR2 FQNNGV. This CDR3 comprises 16 residues. The trim removed 1 base at V and 4 bases at J, leaving 1 base unmatched. The CDR3 region has the DNA TGTGCCAGCAGCTTAGCACTAGCGGGAGGCACCGGGGAGCTGTTTTTT. The encoded protein is CASSLALAGGTGELFF.

The chain recombines TRBV30 with TRBJ1-1; D is perhaps TRBD1 (6 bases). Germline CDR1 GTSNPN, CDR2 SVGIG (reference sequence). CDR3 length: 16 amino acids. Trimming stripped 0 bases from V and 5 bases from J, with 19 bases between. The CDR3 sequence: CAWSVSLGGGRTEAFF. The CDR3 DNA follows: TGTGCCTGGAGTGTATCTTTAGGGGGGGGGCGGACTGAAGCTTTCTTT.

This rearrangement joins TRBV4-1 to TRBJ1-1; D is unresolved. Trimming took off 0 bases at V and 1 base at J, with 6 bases between the two ends. The V gene's germline CDR1 is MGHRA and CDR2 YSYEKL. The CDR3 sequence is 14 residues long. In nucleotides, the CDR3 is TGCGCCAGCAGCCAAGATCACAGGAACACTGAAGCTTTCTTT. Its translation is CASSQDHRNTEAFF.

This clonotype appeared a single time. The chain combines TRBV4-3 with TRBJ2-3, with TRBD2 matching over 9 bases. There are 17 residues in the CDR3. From germline, CDR1 is LGHNA and CDR2 YSLEER. J gave up 2 bases and V 0 bases, and 6 bases lay outside the gene matches. As DNA, the CDR3 is TGCGCCAGCAGCCAAGATACGAGCGGGGGGTTCACAGATACGCAGTATTTT. This sequence encodes CASSQDTSGGFTDTQYF.

This clonotype has only one observation. The chain couples TRBV6-2 or TRBV6-3 to TRBJ2-7; D is possibly TRBD1 (6 bases). V lost 8 bases and J 3 bases, leaving 14 bases between the germline ends. CDR3 length equals 13 residues. Germline V gives CDR1 MNHEY, CDR2 SVGEGT. The CDR3 sequence is CASGKQGGYEQYF. The CDR3 DNA is TGTGCCAGCGGAAAACAGGGCGGCTACGAGCAGTACTTC.

The CDR3 loop reads CASNTWTSGNNEQFF. CDR3 sequence (DNA): TGTGCCAGCAACACTTGGACTAGCGGAAACAATGAGCAGTTCTTC. The chain recombines TRBV7-9 with TRBJ2-1, with 10 nucleotides matching TRBD2. CDR1 and CDR2 (germline): SEHNR, FQNEAQ (reference sequence). Losses at the gene ends were 7 bases for V and 5 bases for J; bases not matched to a gene: 8. The CDR3 contains 15 residues.

The rearrangement links TRBV7-9 to TRBJ1-1, with D hard to call. The CDR3 sequence is 13 residues long. V lost 5 bases and J lost 0, with 7 bases in between. Germline V gene sequence: CDR1 SEHNR, CDR2 FQNEAQ (reference sequence). CDR3 in amino acids: CASSLEMNTEAFF. The CDR3 DNA follows: TGTGCCAGCAGCCTCGAGATGAACACTGAAGCTTTCTTT.

This chain joins TRBV2 and TRBJ2-7; no firm D call. The V end was cut by 4 bases, the J end by 3 bases, with 10 bases between. Looked up from germline, CDR1 is SNHLY and CDR2 is FYNNEI. This CDR3 is built from 13 residues. As DNA, the CDR3 is TGTGCCAGCAGTGCGCAACTTCGCTACGAGCAGTACTTC. Translated: CASSAQLRYEQYF.

This rearrangement joins TRBV6-1 to TRBJ2-5, with D possibly matching TRBD2 (6 bases). Trimming took 5 bases from V and 5 from J, leaving 21 bases between them. The CDR3 totals 16 residues. The germline CDR1 and CDR2 sequences are MNHNS and SASEGT. The CDR3 DNA reads TGTGCCAGCAGTCTCTCCTCCGCGGGGTCTTCGGAGACCCAGTACTTC. Protein product: CASSLSSAGSSETQYF.

This rearrangement joins TRBV4-2 to TRBJ2-6; the D call may be TRBD1 or TRBD2 (5 bases each). The CDR3 totals 17 residues. Per germline, CDR1 LGHNA and CDR2 YNFKEQ. Trimming pared 1 base from V and 1 base from J, leaving 11 bases between. For the CDR3, the DNA is TGTGCCAGCAGCCAAGGAGGGGCGGTTTCTGGGGCCAACGTCCTGACTTTC. Amino acid sequence: CASSQGGAVSGANVLTF.

This chain joins TRBV29-1 and TRBJ2-5; 9 bases are a match to TRBD2. J was trimmed by 8 bases and V by 4 bases; bases with no gene match: 8. The CDR3 is 13 residues long. The germline V gene encodes CDR1 SQVTM and CDR2 ANQGSEA. CDR3 coding DNA: TGCAGCGTTGCGTTTGCGGGGGGGGGAACCCAGTACTTC. Encoded protein: CSVAFAGGGTQYF.

The chain uses TRBV5-4 and TRBJ2-5; D possibly corresponds to TRBD1 (5 bases). The V and J ends lost 2 bases and 3 bases respectively, with 8 bases between them. The CDR3 spans 13 residues. The germline V gene has CDR1 SGHNT and CDR2 YYREEE (reference sequence). The CDR3 sequence: CASSFGAKETQYF. CDR3 bases: TGTGCCAGCAGCTTTGGGGCAAAAGAGACCCAGTACTTC.

The V and J genes are TRBV20-1 and TRBJ2-1, with D perhaps matching TRBD1 (6 bases). V was clipped by 5 bases and J by 10 bases, with 15 bases between them. The CDR3 is made up of 12 amino acids. Germline CDR1 DFQATT, CDR2 SNEGSKA (reference sequence). CDR3 residues: CSARGHREEQFF. DNA of the CDR3: TGCAGTGCTCGGGGACATAGGGAGGAGCAGTTCTTC.

This chain links TRBV12-3 or TRBV12-4 with TRBJ2-1; D call uncertain. V lost 3 bases and J 4 bases, leaving 7 bases between the germline ends. The CDR3 runs 13 residues. CDR3 loop: CASSFGDYNEQFF. In DNA, the CDR3 is TGTGCCAGCAGTTTCGGAGATTACAATGAGCAGTTCTTC.

CDR3 loop: CASSRGDGVSYEQYF. CDR3 nucleotides: TGTGCCAGCAGCCGCGGGGACGGCGTCTCCTACGAGCAGTACTTC. The chain links TRBV11-2 to TRBJ2-7; D may be TRBD2 (6 bases). Germline CDR1 is SGHAT and CDR2 is FQNNGV. This CDR3 has 15 amino acids. The ends were cut back, 5 bases at V and 0 bases at J, with 14 bases in the middle.

This sequence joins TRBV18 and TRBJ2-5; maybe TRBD2 (6 bases). Germline CDR1 is KGHSH and CDR2 is LQKENI. The CDR3 is 11 amino acids. Trimming pared 1 base from V and 9 bases from J, leaving 6 bases between. For the CDR3, the DNA is TGTGCCAGCTCACCACGGGGGGCCCAGTACTTC. Translating gives CASSPRGAQYF.

The rearrangement joins TRBV20-1 to TRBJ2-2; D remains unclear. V lost 6 bases and J lost 4, with 18 bases in between. The germline V gene has CDR1 DFQATT and CDR2 SNEGSKA (reference sequence). This CDR3 spans 15 amino acids. For the CDR3, the DNA is TGCAGTGCCCTGACCTTCCAACTGGGCACCGGGGAGCTGTTTTTT. Amino acid sequence: CSALTFQLGTGELFF.

This chain joins TRBV6-1 and TRBJ1-3, with 7 positions matching TRBD1. With 6 bases clipped from V and 2 bases from J, the junction kept 10 bases outside the gene matches. The CDR3 consists of 16 residues. Germline V lookup: CDR1 MNHNS, CDR2 SASEGT. The CDR3 loop reads CASSRGAVGPGNTIYF. CDR3 nucleotides: TGTGCCAGCAGCAGGGGGGCGGTGGGACCTGGAAACACCATATATTTT.

This rearrangement joins TRBV3-1 to TRBJ2-1; a possible D gene is TRBD2 (5 bases). Germline V gene sequence: CDR1 LGHDT, CDR2 YNNKEL (reference sequence). The CDR3 spans 17 residues. The V and J ends lost 1 base and 1 base respectively, with 14 bases between them. The CDR3 protein is CASSQVALAVSYNEQFF. The CDR3 region has the DNA TGTGCCAGCAGCCAAGTTGCTCTAGCTGTATCCTACAATGAGCAGTTCTTC.

This clonotype occurred once. This chain joins TRBV15 and TRBJ2-3; D may match TRBD1 or TRBD2 (5 bases each). The length of the CDR3 is 15 residues. CDR1 is LNHNV, CDR2 YYDKDF, per germline (reference sequence). V was shortened by 5 bases and J by 5 bases, with 17 bases between the two germline ends. The CDR3 region is CATSGGRLGEDTQYF. CDR3 sequence (DNA): TGTGCCACCAGCGGGGGACGGTTGGGGGAAGATACGCAGTATTTT.

In its sample, this clonotype was seen a few times. The chain couples TRBV6-5 to TRBJ2-4, with D possibly TRBD2 on 5 matching bases. The germline gives CDR1 MNHEY, CDR2 SVGAGI. V lost 4 bases and J 6 bases, leaving 16 bases between the germline ends. The CDR3 contains 15 residues. CDR3 sequence: CASSSTSGVGNIQYF. The CDR3 DNA reads as TGTGCCAGCAGTTCCACGTCCGGGGTGGGAAACATTCAGTACTTC.

This rearrangement joins TRBV3-1 to TRBJ2-7; 14 bases are shared with TRBD2. J lost 0 bases, V lost 6 bases, and 7 bases had no gene match. In germline, CDR1 is LGHDT, CDR2 YNNKEL (reference sequence). The CDR3 contains 17 residues. The CDR3 protein is CASRGLAGALSSYEQYF. The CDR3, as DNA: TGTGCCAGCAGGGGACTAGCGGGAGCTTTGAGCTCCTACGAGCAGTACTTC.